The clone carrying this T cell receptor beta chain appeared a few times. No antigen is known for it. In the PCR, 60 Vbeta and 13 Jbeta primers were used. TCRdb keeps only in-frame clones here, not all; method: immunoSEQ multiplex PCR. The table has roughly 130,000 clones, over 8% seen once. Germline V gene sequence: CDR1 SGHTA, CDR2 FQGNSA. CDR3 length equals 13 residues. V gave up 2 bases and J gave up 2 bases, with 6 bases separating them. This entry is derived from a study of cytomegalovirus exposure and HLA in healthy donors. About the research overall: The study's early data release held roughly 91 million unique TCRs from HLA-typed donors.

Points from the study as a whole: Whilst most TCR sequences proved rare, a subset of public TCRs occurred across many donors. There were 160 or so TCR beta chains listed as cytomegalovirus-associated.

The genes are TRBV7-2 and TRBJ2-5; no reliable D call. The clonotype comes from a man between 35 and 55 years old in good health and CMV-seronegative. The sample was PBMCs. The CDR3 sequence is CASSLTYQETQYF. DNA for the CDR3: TGTGCCAGCAGCTTAACCTATCAAGAGACCCAGTACTTC.